The sequence of this T cell receptor (beta chain) was determined in a study of blood T cell repertoires in COVID-19 (dated by TCRdb to the early 2020s). In terms of the full investigation: Collaborator samples came from the United States, Italy and Spain and covered acute and convalescent phases of COVID-19. The material from the prospective study consisted of cDNA or gDNA derived from T cells, B-cell-depleted T cells, or PBMCs. Subjects who had been exposed to COVID-19, were actively infected with it, or had recovered from it provided the deeply sampled blood TCRbeta repertoires that made up the dataset. The repertoires were released in a freely available public database meant as a resource for research on the immune response to SARS-CoV-2. Samples were obtained from the ongoing ImmuneRACE study (first 160 participants) and from 1,254 subjects provided by 6 global collaborators. Sample metadata almost always included a de-identified subject ID, COVID-19 status, age in years and sex. HLA class I and class II types, where available, came from metadata supplied by the sample provider rather than from assay-based typing. Results the study describes overall, beyond this receptor: The amount of clinical and demographic metadata varied by source and participant and was provided uncurated.

CDR1 SNHLY and CDR2 FYNNEI are derived from the germline V gene. CDR3 length: 15 amino acids, cysteine to phenylalanine. Of the read, only the CDR3 DNA is kept; its 45 bases are in frame from base 1. The germline V and J ends show losses of 4 bases and 3 bases respectively, and no gene match explains 5 bases of the junction. To note about this clone: The antigen it recognizes is unknown. Within one base of it there is no much larger clone, and no base qualities were kept.

Whole blood was collected in K2EDTA tubes by collaborating institutions according to the institutions' own protocols. Collaborator samples were shipped for TCRbeta analysis as frozen whole blood, isolated PBMCs, or DNA extracted from either sample type. The immunoSEQ Assay, a bias-controlled multiplex PCR, was used to amplify TCRbeta CDR3 regions from genomic DNA. In the authors' own workflow: Within the assay, amplification of reference gene primers was used to estimate how many nucleated cells each sample contained. To quantify the absolute abundance of each unique TCRbeta CDR3 rearrangement, sequence reads were collapsed and filtered. For each sample, productive Simpson clonality was calculated as the square root of Simpson's diversity index across productive rearrangements. Drawn from immuneACCESS, this table holds only the in-frame rearrangements with V and J called that TCRdb kept. Clones are partly lost; checked studies trace under half to an unresolved V gene and leave the rest unexplained. V, J and clone size reflect that table, while D and trimming were determined from the DNA. Across this sample there are 200,000 to 250,000 clones, with 80% to 90% seen only once. In total, the top ten clones hold less than 20% of the sample.

The TCR was taken from a man aged 30 to 45 with active or convalescent COVID-19. This chain joins TRBV2 to TRBJ1-4; 7 nucleotides in the junction match TRBD1. The sample taken for sequencing was peripheral blood. The DNA sequence is TGTGCCAGCAGTGGTCAAGGGGGCGCTAATGAAAAACTGTTTTTT. Its protein reads: CASSGQGGANEKLFF.